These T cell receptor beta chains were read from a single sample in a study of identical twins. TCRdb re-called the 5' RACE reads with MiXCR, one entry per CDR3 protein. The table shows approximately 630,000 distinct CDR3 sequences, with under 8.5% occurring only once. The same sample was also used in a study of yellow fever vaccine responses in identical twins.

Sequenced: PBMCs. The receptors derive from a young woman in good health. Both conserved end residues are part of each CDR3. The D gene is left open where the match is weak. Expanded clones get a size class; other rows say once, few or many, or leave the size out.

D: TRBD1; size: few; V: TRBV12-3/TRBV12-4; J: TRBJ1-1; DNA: TGTGCCAGCAGTTTACTCTTAGTAGGGACAGGGGAACCCATGAACACTGAAGCTTTCTTT; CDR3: CASSLLLVGTGEPMNTEAFF
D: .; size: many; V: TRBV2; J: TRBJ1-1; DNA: TGTGCCAGCAACGACAGAGCTAGCACTGAAGCTTTCTTT; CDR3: CASNDRASTEAFF
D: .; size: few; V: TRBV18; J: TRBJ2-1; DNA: TGTGCCAGCTCACCTAACTCTCGGGACCTTCCCAATGAGCAGTTCTTC; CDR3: CASSPNSRDLPNEQFF
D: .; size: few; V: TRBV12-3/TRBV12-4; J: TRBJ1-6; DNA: TGTGCCAGCAGTTTCCAGTACAGCCCTAATTCACCCCTCCACTTT; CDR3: CASSFQYSPNSPLHF
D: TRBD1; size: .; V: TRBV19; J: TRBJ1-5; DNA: TGTGCCAGTAGTATTCGACAGGGAAATAATCAGCCCCAGCATTTT; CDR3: CASSIRQGNNQPQHF
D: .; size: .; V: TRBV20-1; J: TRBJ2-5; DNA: TGCAGTGCTAGATTTGTTAAAGAGACCCAGTACTTC; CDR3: CSARFVKETQYF
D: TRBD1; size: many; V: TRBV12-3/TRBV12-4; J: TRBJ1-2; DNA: TGTGCCAGCAGTGGGGGACCTGACAGGGGACACTATGGCTACACCTTC; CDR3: CASSGGPDRGHYGYTF
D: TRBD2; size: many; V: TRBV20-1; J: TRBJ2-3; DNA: TGCAGTGCTAGAGATCTCGGGAGGGGCACAGATACGCAGTATTTT; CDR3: CSARDLGRGTDTQYF
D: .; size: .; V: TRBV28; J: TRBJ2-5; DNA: TGTGCCAGCAGGAAGGAGGGGAAGGCAGAGACCCAGTACTTC; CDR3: CASRKEGKAETQYF
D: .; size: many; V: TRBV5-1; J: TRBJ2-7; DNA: TGCGCCAGCAGCTTGGTTCTGGGCTCCTACGAGCAGTACTTC; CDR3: CASSLVLGSYEQYF
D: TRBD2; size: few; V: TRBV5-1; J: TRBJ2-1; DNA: TGCGCCAGCAGCCCCCTAGCGGGAGGATCTTTGTATGAGCAGTTCTTC; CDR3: CASSPLAGGSLYEQFF
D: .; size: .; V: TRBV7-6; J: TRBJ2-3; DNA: TGTGCCAGCAGCTTATCAGGGGCCTTCACAGATACGCAGTATTTT; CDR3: CASSLSGAFTDTQYF
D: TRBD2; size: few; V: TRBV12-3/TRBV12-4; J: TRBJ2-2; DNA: TGTGCCAGCAGTTTCTCACTAGCGGGGGGAAGGAACACCGGGGAGCTGTTTTTT; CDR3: CASSFSLAGGRNTGELFF
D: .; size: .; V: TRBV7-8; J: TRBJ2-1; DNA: TGTGCCAGCAGCTTAGGCACAGGTTGGGATGAGCAGTTCTTC; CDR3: CASSLGTGWDEQFF
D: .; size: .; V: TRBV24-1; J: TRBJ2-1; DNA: TGTGCCACCAGTGATTTCGTCAGCAGGGAGCAGTTCTTC; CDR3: CATSDFVSREQFF
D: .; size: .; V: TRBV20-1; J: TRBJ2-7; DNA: TGCAGTGCTAGCCTCCTGCGGGAGCAGTACTTC; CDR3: CSASLLREQYF
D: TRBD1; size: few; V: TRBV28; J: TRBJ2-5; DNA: TGTGCCAGCAGTATCACCGGGACAGGGAAAAAAGAGACCCAGTACTTC; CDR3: CASSITGTGKKETQYF
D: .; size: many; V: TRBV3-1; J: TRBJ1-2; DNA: TGTGCCAGCAGCCTAAGACAGGCCTATGGCTACACCTTC; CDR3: CASSLRQAYGYTF
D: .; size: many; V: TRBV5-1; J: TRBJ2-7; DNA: TGCGCCAGCAGCCGTGCTCCCCGGTTAGAGCAGTACTTC; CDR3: CASSRAPRLEQYF
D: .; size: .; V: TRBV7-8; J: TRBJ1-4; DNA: TGTGCCAGCAGCTTTTGGGGAGGAGATGAAAAACTGTTTTTT; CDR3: CASSFWGGDEKLFF
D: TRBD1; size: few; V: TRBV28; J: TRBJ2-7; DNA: TGTGCCAGCAGACCGCGACAGGGATCTTCCCTCGAGCAGTACTTC; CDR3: CASRPRQGSSLEQYF
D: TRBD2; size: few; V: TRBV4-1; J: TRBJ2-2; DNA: TGCGCCAGCAGCGCGGCAGCAGCGGGAGGGCCGGGCACCGGGGAGCTGTTTTTT; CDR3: CASSAAAAGGPGTGELFF
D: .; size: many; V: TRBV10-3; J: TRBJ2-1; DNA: TGTGCCGTGAGAATAGGGGGACCTTACAATGAGCAGTTCTTC; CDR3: CAVRIGGPYNEQFF
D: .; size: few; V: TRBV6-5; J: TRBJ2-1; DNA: TGTGCCAGCAGTTACTCGAAATCAGCCTTCTACAATGAGCAGTTCTTC; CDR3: CASSYSKSAFYNEQFF
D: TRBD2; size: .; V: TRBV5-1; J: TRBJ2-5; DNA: TGCGCCAGCAGCTTGGGGACTAGCGGGAGGAATGGAGAGACCCAGTACTTC; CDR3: CASSLGTSGRNGETQYF
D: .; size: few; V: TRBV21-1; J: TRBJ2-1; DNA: TGTGCCAGCAGCAGGGAGTCCAATGAGCAGTTCTTC; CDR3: CASSRESNEQFF
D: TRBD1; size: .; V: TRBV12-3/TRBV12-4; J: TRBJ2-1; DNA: TGTGCCAGCAGCCCCGACAGGGGGAGACTGGGCGAAAAGCAGTTCTTC; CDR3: CASSPDRGRLGEKQFF
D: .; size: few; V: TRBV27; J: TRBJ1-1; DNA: TGTGCCAGCAGTTTACGGGCTAAGGCCTGGGTGAACACTGAAGCTTTCTTT; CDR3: CASSLRAKAWVNTEAFF
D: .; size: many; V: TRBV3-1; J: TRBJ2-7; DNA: TGTGCCAGCAGCCAAGTCGCCTACGAGCAGTACTTC; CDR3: CASSQVAYEQYF
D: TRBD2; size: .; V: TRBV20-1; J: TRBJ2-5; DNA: TGCAGTGCTGGACTAGCGGGGGGGGAGACCCAGTACTTC; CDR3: CSAGLAGGETQYF
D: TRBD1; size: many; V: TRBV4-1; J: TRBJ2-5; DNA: TGCGCCAGCAGCCAAGTAGGACAGGGCTTTCCCGCTCAAGAGACCCAGTACTTC; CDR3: CASSQVGQGFPAQETQYF
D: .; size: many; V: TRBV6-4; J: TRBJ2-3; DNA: TGTGCCAGCAGTGACTCCGGCCAGGGGAGCACAGATACGCAGTATTTT; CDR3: CASSDSGQGSTDTQYF
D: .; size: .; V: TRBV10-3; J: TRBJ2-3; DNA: TGTGCCTTGGCTAGTGGGGTTGTCACAGATACGCAGTATTTT; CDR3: CALASGVVTDTQYF
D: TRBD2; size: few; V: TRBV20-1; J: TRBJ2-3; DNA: TGCAGTGCCCCCAGCGGGGGGGCAATGTATACGCAGTATTTT; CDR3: CSAPSGGAMYTQYF
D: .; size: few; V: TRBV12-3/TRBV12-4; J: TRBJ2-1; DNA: TGTGCCAGCAGTGTCCAGCGGGAGCAGTTCTTC; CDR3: CASSVQREQFF
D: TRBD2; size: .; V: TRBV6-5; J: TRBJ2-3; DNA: TGTGCCAGCAGTCACGGGACTAGCGGGGGGATCACAGATACGCAGTATTTT; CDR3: CASSHGTSGGITDTQYF
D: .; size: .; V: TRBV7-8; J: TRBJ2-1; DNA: TGTGCCAGCAGCCAGCCCGGGACCACAGCCGGCCATGAGCAGTTCTTC; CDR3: CASSQPGTTAGHEQFF
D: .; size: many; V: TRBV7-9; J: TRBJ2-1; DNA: TGTGCCAGCAGCTATCCCCGACAGACGAGCTCCTACAATGAGCAGTTCTTC; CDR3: CASSYPRQTSSYNEQFF
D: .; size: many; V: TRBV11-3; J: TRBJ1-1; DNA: TGTGCCAGCATCAAGACTCTTTCACGCCAGGCTTTCTTT; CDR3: CASIKTLSRQAFF
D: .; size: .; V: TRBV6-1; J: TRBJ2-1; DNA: TGTGCCAGCAGTGAAAACAGGCTGAGCTCCTACAATGAGCAGTTCTTC; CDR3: CASSENRLSSYNEQFF